This entry lists 25 T cell receptor beta chains sequenced from one sample in a study of T cell responses to AZD1222 COVID-19 vaccine. The repertoire was sequenced with immunoSEQ multiplex PCR; TCRdb's copy has only in-frame clones and lacks some. The sample carries 92,000 or so clones, roughly 88% recorded once. Sequencing used peripheral blood, obtained on day 0 of AZD1222 vaccination. Every receptor here comes from an adult in good health.

The chain joins TRBV20-1 to TRBJ1-2; maybe TRBD1 (6 bases). The ends were cut back, 5 bases at V and 8 bases at J, with 12 bases in the middle. Germline V gene lookup returns CDR1 DFQATT and CDR2 SNEGSKA (reference sequence). CDR3 length: 11 amino acids. CDR3 sequence reads: CSAWDNPGYTF. For the CDR3, the DNA is TGCAGTGCTTGGGACAACCCAGGCTACACCTTC.

The CDR3 DNA sequence: TGTGCCAGCAGTGACAGGGGGACACTCAACACAGATACGCAGTATTTT. As protein: CASSDRGTLNTDTQYF. The chain links TRBV6-4 to TRBJ2-3, with D possibly TRBD1 on 6 matching bases. V dropped 2 bases and J dropped 2 bases, with 14 bases sitting between them. This CDR3 is 16 amino acids long. In germline, CDR1 is MRHNA, CDR2 SNTAGT.

The chain uses TRBV5-4 and TRBJ1-5; TRBD1 might be the D (6 bases). V was pared by 0 bases and J by 3 bases, with 13 bases between. This CDR3 contains 16 residues. CDR1 and CDR2 (germline): SGHNT, YYREEE (reference sequence). CDR3 nucleotide sequence: TGTGCCAGCAGCTTGGGGGGGCTCAGGGACAATCAGCCCCAGCATTTT. It is translated as CASSLGGLRDNQPQHF.

V usage is TRBV9 and J usage is TRBJ1-4, with D tentatively TRBD1 (5 bases). The CDR3 is made up of 14 amino acids. From germline, CDR1 is SGDLS and CDR2 YYNGEE. Trimming shortened V by 3 bases and J by 7 bases, and 13 bases separated the two germline ends. DNA for the CDR3: TGTGCCAGCAGCGCCCGCGGGGGGGGTGAAAAACTGTTTTTT. It translates to CASSARGGGEKLFF.

J is TRBJ2-1 and V is TRBV11-3; D might be TRBD2 (5 bases). Germline loops: CDR1 SGHNT, CDR2 YENEEA. CDR3 length equals 15 residues. V was cut by 2 bases and J by 7 bases, with 15 bases left in between. CDR3 protein: CASSLSWSGLNEQFF. The DNA of the CDR3 is TGTGCCAGCAGCTTATCTTGGAGCGGTTTGAATGAGCAGTTCTTC.

The J gene is TRBJ2-1, the V gene TRBV6-4; TRBD2 aligns across 15 bases. CDR3 length equals 16 residues. Germline V gives CDR1 MRHNA, CDR2 SNTAGT. V dropped 4 bases and J dropped 5; count of bases not matched to a gene: 3. Here the CDR3 DNA reads TGTGCCAGCAGTGCTGGGACTAGCGGGAGGCACAATGAGCAGTTCTTC. This sequence encodes CASSAGTSGRHNEQFF.

J is TRBJ1-2 and V is TRBV29-1; D may be TRBD1 (5 bases). The V gene lost 0 bases and the J gene lost 2 bases, with 13 bases spanning the gap. This CDR3 is 15 amino acids long. Per the germline V gene, CDR1 is SQVTM and CDR2 is ANQGSEA. The CDR3 nucleotides read TGCAGCGTTGAAGATCTAATCAGGGTAAACTATGGCTACACCTTC. Protein: CSVEDLIRVNYGYTF.

The chain uses TRBV3-1 (or the pseudogene TRBV3-2) and TRBJ2-1; 13 positions match TRBD2. J lost 4 bases, V lost 4 bases, and 4 bases had no gene match. Per the germline V gene, CDR1 is LGHDT and CDR2 is YNNKEL (reference sequence). The CDR3 totals 16 residues. The CDR3: CASSLPGLAGYNEQFF. For the CDR3, the DNA is TGTGCCAGCAGCCTGCCGGGACTAGCGGGATACAATGAGCAGTTCTTC.

The chain has TRBV5-6 and TRBJ1-3, with D hard to call. The CDR3 is 16 amino acids. Germline V gives CDR1 SGHDT, CDR2 YYEEEE. V was cut by 3 bases and J by 0 bases, with 13 bases left in between. The CDR3 reads CASSSPLGRSGNTIYF. The CDR3 DNA reads as TGTGCCAGCAGCTCACCCCTGGGCCGCTCTGGAAACACCATATATTTT.

The CDR3 nucleotides read TGTGCCACCGAAGGTGGAGGGGCAACAGATACGCAGTATTTT. Translating it yields CATEGGGATDTQYF. V usage is TRBV24-1 and J usage is TRBJ2-3; tentative D call: TRBD2 (6 bases). Germline V gene sequence: CDR1 KGHDR, CDR2 SFDVKD. The CDR3 runs 14 residues. V was cut by 9 bases and J by 3 bases, with 15 bases left in between.

This rearrangement joins TRBV24-1 to TRBJ2-3, with D perhaps matching TRBD1 (5 bases). V lost 4 bases, J lost 0 bases, and 13 bases lay in between. The CDR3 totals 16 residues. Germline CDR1 and CDR2: KGHDR and SFDVKD. CDR3 in amino acids: CATSDGGHSSTDTQYF. The CDR3 DNA sequence: TGTGCCACCAGTGACGGTGGACATAGCAGCACAGATACGCAGTATTTT.

This clone was counted once. The chain joins TRBV9 to TRBJ2-3, with TRBD2 identical over 7 bases. Germline values: CDR1 SGDLS, CDR2 YYNGEE. The CDR3 consists of 15 residues. The J segment lost 7 bases and the V segment lost 0 bases, leaving 8 bases of the junction unmatched. The CDR3 DNA follows: TGTGCCAGCAGCGTAGGGTCTAGCGGACCGAATACGCAGTATTTT. Its protein product is CASSVGSSGPNTQYF.

The chain is built from TRBV7-3 and TRBJ2-5; 9 nucleotides agree with TRBD2. Looked up from germline, CDR1 is SGHTA and CDR2 is FQGTGA. The CDR3 is 16 amino acids. J lost 3 bases, V lost 5 bases, and 10 bases had no gene match. The CDR3 nucleotides read TGTGCCAGCAGCAAGACTAGCGGCCAGGCCAAAGAGACCCAGTACTTC. This sequence encodes CASSKTSGQAKETQYF.

This clone was seen a single time. V usage is TRBV19 and J usage is TRBJ1-1; D unclear. The germline V and J ends were trimmed by 4 bases and 6 bases, with 9 bases remaining between them. The length of the CDR3 is 12 residues. Germline CDR1 is LNHDA and CDR2 is SQIVND (reference sequence). The CDR3 loop is CASSTQVAEAFF. The CDR3 nucleotides are TGTGCCAGTAGTACCCAGGTGGCTGAAGCTTTCTTT.

This rearrangement joins TRBV7-2 to TRBJ1-3, with D uncertain. This CDR3 has 15 residues. V lost 4 bases and J lost 2, with 12 bases in between. Germline CDR1 is SGHTA and CDR2 is FQGNSA. The CDR3 coding sequence is TGTGCCAGCAGCTCTTGGGCCTCTACTGGAAACACCATATATTTT. Translated: CASSSWASTGNTIYF. The whole variable domain, remainder taken from reference TRBV7-2 and TRBJ1-3, is GAGVSQSPSNKVTEKGKDVELRCDPISGHTALYWYRQSLGQGLEFLIYFQGNSAPDKSGLPSDRFSAERTGGSVSTLTIQRTQQEDSAVYLCASSSWASTGNTIYFGEGSWLTVV.

The chain is built from TRBV6-4 and TRBJ1-2; weak D call: TRBD1 (5 bases). The V end lost 0 bases, the J end lost 0 bases, and 8 bases lay between the germline ends. The V gene's germline CDR1 is MRHNA and CDR2 SNTAGT. The CDR3 is 15 amino acids. The CDR3: CASSDSSGPNYGYTF. As DNA, the CDR3 is TGTGCCAGCAGTGACTCATCGGGACCTAACTATGGCTACACCTTC.

The count of this clone is one. The chain is built from TRBV24-1 and TRBJ2-3; TRBD2 aligns across 7 bases. With V trimmed by 3 bases and J by 5 bases, 4 bases remained unmatched. Germline assignment: CDR1 KGHDR and CDR2 SFDVKD. The CDR3 is 14 amino acids. CDR3 DNA sequence: TGTGCCACCAGTGATATGGGGGGGAAAGATACGCAGTATTTT. Protein sequence: CATSDMGGKDTQYF.

The rearrangement links TRBV3-1 (or the pseudogene TRBV3-2) to TRBJ2-1; D is undetermined. The V and J ends lost 4 bases and 8 bases respectively, with 15 bases between them. CDR3 length equals 14 residues. CDR1 and CDR2 from the germline V gene are LGHDT and YNNKEL (reference sequence). The CDR3 region has the DNA TGTGCCAGCAGCCCCCTCCTCGGCGGCGATGAGCAGTTCTTC. The encoded protein is CASSPLLGGDEQFF.

The genes are TRBV5-5 and TRBJ2-7, with TRBD2 matching 12 bases. Trimming took 4 bases from V and 3 from J; bases not matched to a gene: 5. CDR1 is SGHKS and CDR2 is YYEKEE in the germline V gene (reference sequence). This CDR3 region has 15 residues. The CDR3 DNA sequence: TGTGCCAGCAGCCAGACTAGCGGGAGAGGCTACGAGCAGTACTTC. It is translated as CASSQTSGRGYEQYF.

This chain connects TRBV28 to TRBJ2-1, with 13 bases aligning to TRBD2. The V segment lost 6 bases and the J segment 1 base; nucleotides outside the gene matches: 6. Germline V gene lookup returns CDR1 MDHEN and CDR2 SYDVKM. The CDR3 spans 17 residues. The CDR3 DNA reads as TGTGCCAGCAGCCTATCGACTAGCGGGAGGTCCTACAATGAGCAGTTCTTC. Protein: CASSLSTSGRSYNEQFF. Looking up the rest from reference TRBV28 and TRBJ2-1 gives the full variable domain: DVKVTQSSRYLVKRTGEKVFLECVQDMDHENMFWYRQDPGLGLRLIYFSYDVKMKEKGDIPEGYSVSREKKERFSLILESASTNQTSMYLCASSLSTSGRSYNEQFFGPGTRLTVL.

The V gene is TRBV24-1, the J gene TRBJ2-5; 7 bases line up with TRBD2. The CDR3 has 16 amino acids. J lost 5 bases, V lost 4 bases, and 12 bases had no gene match. CDR1 KGHDR and CDR2 SFDVKD come from the germline V gene. The CDR3 coding sequence is TGTGCCACCAGTGACTTCTCGGGAGGCTGGGGGGAGACCCAGTACTTC. It is translated as CATSDFSGGWGETQYF.

The J gene is TRBJ1-1, the V gene TRBV7-9; possibly TRBD1 for D (5 bases). The germline CDR1 and CDR2 sequences are SEHNR and FQNEAQ (reference sequence). The CDR3 extends over 13 amino acids. V shed 3 bases and J shed 10 bases, with 15 bases lying between them. As DNA, the CDR3 is TGTGCCAGCAGCTTCCGGCAGGGAGCGGGAGCTTTCTTT. Protein sequence: CASSFRQGAGAFF. Full variable domain (rest looked up from reference TRBV7-9 and TRBJ1-1): DTGVSQNPRHKITKRGQNVTFRCDPISEHNRLYWYRQTLGQGPEFLTYFQNEAQLEKSRLLSDRFSAERPKGSFSTLEIQRTEQGDSAMYLCASSFRQGAGAFFGQGTRLTVV.

This chain connects TRBV19 to TRBJ1-5; weak D call: TRBD1 (6 bases). CDR3 size: 13 residues. Germline V gene sequence: CDR1 LNHDA, CDR2 SQIVND (reference sequence). Trimming took off 5 bases at V and 3 bases at J, with 8 bases between the two ends. The CDR3 sequence: CASSRDINQPQHF. DNA of the CDR3: TGTGCCAGTAGTCGGGACATCAATCAGCCCCAGCATTTT.

The chain employs TRBV3-1 (or the pseudogene TRBV3-2) and TRBJ1-2; D is possibly TRBD1 (5 bases). Germline V gives CDR1 LGHDT, CDR2 YNNKEL (reference sequence). The CDR3 contains 11 residues. V lost 4 bases and J 7 bases, leaving 7 bases between the germline ends. The DNA for the CDR3 is TGTGCCAGCAGCCGGGGGGGTGGCTACACCTTC. This encodes CASSRGGGYTF.

This clone was seen once. V gene TRBV4-3 combines with J gene TRBJ2-7; D possibly uses TRBD1 or TRBD2 (5 bases each). Per the germline V gene, CDR1 is LGHNA and CDR2 is YSLEER. V was pared by 6 bases and J by 3 bases, with 21 bases between. This CDR3 region has 16 residues. CDR3 sequence (DNA): TGCGCCAGCAGTCCTGAGGGGAAACACCCAGACTACGAGCAGTACTTC. Translating it yields CASSPEGKHPDYEQYF.